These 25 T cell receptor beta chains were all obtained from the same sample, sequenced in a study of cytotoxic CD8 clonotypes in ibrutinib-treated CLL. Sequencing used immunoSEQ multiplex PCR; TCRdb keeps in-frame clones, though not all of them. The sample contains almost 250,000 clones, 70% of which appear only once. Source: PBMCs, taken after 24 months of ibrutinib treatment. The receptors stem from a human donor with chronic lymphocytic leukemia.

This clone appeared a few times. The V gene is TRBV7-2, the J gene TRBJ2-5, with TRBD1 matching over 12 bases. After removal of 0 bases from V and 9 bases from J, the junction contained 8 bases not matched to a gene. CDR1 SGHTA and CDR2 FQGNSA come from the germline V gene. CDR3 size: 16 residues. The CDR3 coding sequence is TGTGCCAGCAGCTTAGCGGCCCCGGGACAGGGGGCTTCCCAGTACTTC. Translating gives CASSLAAPGQGASQYF. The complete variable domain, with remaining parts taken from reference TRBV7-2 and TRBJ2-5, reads GAGVSQSPSNKVTEKGKDVELRCDPISGHTALYWYRQSLGQGLEFLIYFQGNSAPDKSGLPSDRFSAERTGGSVSTLTIQRTQQEDSAVYLCASSLAAPGQGASQYFGPGTRLLVL.

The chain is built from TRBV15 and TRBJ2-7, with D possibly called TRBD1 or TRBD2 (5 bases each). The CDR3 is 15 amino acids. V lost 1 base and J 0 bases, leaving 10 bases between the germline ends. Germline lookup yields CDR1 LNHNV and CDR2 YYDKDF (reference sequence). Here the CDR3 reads CATSRAQGDSYEQYF. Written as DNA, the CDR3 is TGTGCCACCAGCAGAGCCCAGGGAGACTCCTACGAGCAGTACTTC.

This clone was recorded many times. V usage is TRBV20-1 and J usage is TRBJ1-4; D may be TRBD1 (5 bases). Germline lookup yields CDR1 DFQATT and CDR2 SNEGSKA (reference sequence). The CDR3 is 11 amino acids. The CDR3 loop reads CQTETNEKLFF. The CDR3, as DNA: TGCCAGACAGAGACTAATGAAAAACTGTTTTTT.

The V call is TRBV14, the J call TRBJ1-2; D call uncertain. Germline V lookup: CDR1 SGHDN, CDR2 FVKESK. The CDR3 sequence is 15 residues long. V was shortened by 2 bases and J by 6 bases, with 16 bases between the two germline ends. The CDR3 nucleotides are TGTGCCAGCAGCCAACCCTTGGACCCTATTGATGGCTACACCTTC. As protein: CASSQPLDPIDGYTF.

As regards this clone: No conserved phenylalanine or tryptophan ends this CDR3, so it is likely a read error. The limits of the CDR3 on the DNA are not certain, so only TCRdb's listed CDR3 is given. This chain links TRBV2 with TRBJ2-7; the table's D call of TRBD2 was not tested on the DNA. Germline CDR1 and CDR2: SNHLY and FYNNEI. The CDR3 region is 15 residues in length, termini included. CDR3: CASTVSPGTSGDLRL.

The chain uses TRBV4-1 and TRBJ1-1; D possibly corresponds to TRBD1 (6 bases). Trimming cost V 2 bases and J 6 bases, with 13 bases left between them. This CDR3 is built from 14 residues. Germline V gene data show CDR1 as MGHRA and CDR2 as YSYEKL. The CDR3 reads CASSQFSGDPEAFF. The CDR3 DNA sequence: TGCGCCAGCAGCCAATTCTCAGGGGATCCTGAAGCTTTCTTT.

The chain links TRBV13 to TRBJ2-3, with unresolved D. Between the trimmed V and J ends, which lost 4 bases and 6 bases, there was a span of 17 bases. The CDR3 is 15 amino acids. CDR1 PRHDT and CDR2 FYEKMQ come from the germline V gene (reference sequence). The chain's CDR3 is CASSSNTYSGDTQYF. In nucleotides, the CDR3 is TGTGCCAGCAGCTCCAATACATACAGTGGGGATACGCAGTATTTT.

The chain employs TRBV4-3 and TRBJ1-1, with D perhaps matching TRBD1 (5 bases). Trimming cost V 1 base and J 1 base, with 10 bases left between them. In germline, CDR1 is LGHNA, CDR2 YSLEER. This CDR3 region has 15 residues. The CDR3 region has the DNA TGCGCCAGCAGCCAAGGGGGAAGGGGGAACACTGAAGCTTTCTTT. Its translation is CASSQGGRGNTEAFF.

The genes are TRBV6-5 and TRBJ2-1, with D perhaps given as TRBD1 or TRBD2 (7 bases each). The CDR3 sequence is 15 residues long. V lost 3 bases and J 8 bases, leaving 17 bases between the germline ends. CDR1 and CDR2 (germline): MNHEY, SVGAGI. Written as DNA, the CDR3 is TGTGCCAGCAGTTATGCCTCGTCAGGGGGGGATGAGCAGTTCTTC. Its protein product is CASSYASSGGDEQFF.

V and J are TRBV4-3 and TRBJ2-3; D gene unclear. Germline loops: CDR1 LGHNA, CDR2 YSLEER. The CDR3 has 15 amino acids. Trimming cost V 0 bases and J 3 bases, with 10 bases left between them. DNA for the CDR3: TGCGCCAGCAGCCAAGATCCGGGTACAACAGATACGCAGTATTTT. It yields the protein CASSQDPGTTDTQYF.

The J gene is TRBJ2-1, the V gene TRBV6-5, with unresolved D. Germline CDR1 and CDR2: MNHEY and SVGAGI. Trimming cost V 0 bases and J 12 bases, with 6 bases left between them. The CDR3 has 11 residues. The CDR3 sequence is CASSYSNRQFF. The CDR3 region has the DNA TGTGCCAGCAGTTACTCGAATAGGCAGTTCTTC.

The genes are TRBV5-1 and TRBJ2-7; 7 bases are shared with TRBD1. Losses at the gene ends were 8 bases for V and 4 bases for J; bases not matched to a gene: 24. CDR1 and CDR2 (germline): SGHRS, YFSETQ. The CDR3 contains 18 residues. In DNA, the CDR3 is TGCGCCAGTTCTTTCAACGGACAGGACCTACTGCAGACTTACGAGCAGTACTTC. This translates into CASSFNGQDLLQTYEQYF.

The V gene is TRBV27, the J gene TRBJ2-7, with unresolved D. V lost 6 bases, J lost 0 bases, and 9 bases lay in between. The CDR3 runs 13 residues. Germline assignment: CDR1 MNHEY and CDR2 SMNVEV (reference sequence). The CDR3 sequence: CASSWGTSYEQYF. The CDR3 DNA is TGTGCCAGCAGCTGGGGAACCTCCTACGAGCAGTACTTC.

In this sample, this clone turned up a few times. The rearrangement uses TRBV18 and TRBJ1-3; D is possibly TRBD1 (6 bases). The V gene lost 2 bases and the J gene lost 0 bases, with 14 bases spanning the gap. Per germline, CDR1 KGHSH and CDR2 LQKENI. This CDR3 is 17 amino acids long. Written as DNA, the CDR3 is TGTGCCAGCTCACCAGCGGACAGAAGCCTCTCTGGAAACACCATATATTTT. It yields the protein CASSPADRSLSGNTIYF.

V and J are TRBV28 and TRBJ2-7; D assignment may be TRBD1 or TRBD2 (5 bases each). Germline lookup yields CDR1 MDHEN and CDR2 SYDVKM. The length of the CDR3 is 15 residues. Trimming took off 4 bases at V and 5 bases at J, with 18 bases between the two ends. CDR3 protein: CASSSGTLLGDEQYF. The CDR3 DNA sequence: TGTGCCAGCAGTTCCGGGACGCTGTTAGGGGACGAGCAGTACTTC. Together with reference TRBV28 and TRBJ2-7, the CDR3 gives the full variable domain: DVKVTQSSRYLVKRTGEKVFLECVQDMDHENMFWYRQDPGLGLRLIYFSYDVKMKEKGDIPEGYSVSREKKERFSLILESASTNQTSMYLCASSSGTLLGDEQYFGPGTRLTVT.

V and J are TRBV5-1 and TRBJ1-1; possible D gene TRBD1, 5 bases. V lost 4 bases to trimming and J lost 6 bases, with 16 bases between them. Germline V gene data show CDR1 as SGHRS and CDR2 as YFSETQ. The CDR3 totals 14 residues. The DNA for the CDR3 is TGCGCCAGCAGCCAGACAGCCGGGGTGGCTGAAGCTTTCTTT. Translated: CASSQTAGVAEAFF.

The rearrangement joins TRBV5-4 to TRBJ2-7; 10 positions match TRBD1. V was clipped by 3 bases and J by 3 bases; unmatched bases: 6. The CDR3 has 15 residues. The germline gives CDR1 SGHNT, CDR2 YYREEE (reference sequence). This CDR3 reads CASSWAGTGDYEQYF. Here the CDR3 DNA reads TGTGCCAGCAGCTGGGCCGGGACAGGGGACTACGAGCAGTACTTC.

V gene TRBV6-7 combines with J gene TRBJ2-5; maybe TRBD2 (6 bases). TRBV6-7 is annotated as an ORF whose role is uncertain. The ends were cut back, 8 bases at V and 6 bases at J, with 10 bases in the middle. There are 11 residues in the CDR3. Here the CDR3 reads CASGGRKTQYF. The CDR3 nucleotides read TGTGCCAGCGGGGGGAGGAAGACCCAGTACTTC.

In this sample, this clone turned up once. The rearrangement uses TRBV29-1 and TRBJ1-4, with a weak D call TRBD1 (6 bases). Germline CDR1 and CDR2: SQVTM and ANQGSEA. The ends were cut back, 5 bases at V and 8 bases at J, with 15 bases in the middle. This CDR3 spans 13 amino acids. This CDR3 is CSVSVGAGEKLFF. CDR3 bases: TGCAGCGTTTCGGTGGGGGCCGGGGAAAAACTGTTTTTT.

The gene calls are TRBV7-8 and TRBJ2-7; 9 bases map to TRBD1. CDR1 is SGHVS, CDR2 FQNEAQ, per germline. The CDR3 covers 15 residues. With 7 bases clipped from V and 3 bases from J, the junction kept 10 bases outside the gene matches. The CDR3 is CASTTGGELVYEQYF. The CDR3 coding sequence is TGTGCCAGCACCACAGGGGGCGAGCTTGTCTACGAGCAGTACTTC.

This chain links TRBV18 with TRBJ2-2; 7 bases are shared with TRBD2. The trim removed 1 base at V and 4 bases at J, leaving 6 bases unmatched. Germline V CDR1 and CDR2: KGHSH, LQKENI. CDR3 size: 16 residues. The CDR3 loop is CASSPRAGEITGELFF. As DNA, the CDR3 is TGTGCCAGCTCACCACGGGCGGGAGAGATCACCGGGGAGCTGTTTTTT.

CDR3 region: CASSQLTASGANVLTF. DNA of the CDR3: TGTGCCAGCAGCCAATTAACAGCATCTGGGGCCAACGTCCTGACTTTC. The rearrangement joins TRBV4-2 to TRBJ2-6, with D unclear. Trimming left V 2 bases short and J 1 base short, with 9 bases between. The germline V gene encodes CDR1 LGHNA and CDR2 YNFKEQ. The CDR3 extends over 16 amino acids.

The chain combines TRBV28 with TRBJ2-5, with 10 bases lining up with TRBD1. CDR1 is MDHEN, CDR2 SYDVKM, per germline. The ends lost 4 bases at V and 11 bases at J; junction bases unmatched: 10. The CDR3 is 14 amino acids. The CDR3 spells CASSSPGQGWEQYF. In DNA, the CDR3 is TGTGCCAGCAGTTCACCGGGACAGGGGTGGGAGCAGTACTTC.

The CDR3 is CASSLGQEGTEAFF. In DNA form, the CDR3 reads TGCGCCAGCAGCTTGGGACAGGAAGGCACTGAAGCTTTCTTT. The chain is built from TRBV5-1 and TRBJ1-1; possibly TRBD1 for D (6 bases). Germline V gene sequence: CDR1 SGHRS, CDR2 YFSETQ. This CDR3 is 14 amino acids long. V dropped 0 bases and J dropped 4 bases, with 10 bases sitting between them.

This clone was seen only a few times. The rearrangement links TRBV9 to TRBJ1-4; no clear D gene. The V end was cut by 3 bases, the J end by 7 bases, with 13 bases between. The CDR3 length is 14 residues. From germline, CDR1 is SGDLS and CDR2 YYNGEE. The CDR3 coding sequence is TGTGCCAGCAGCGGAGCCCTAGGTGGTGAAAAACTGTTTTTT. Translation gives CASSGALGGEKLFF.